One and the same sample provided the 2 T cell receptor beta chains below, sequenced in a study of blood T cells in healthy people across ages. Using a J-beta primer mix together with a sample-barcoded 5' primer, a second PCR was run for roughly 6 to 12 cycles. TCRdb reprocessed the 5' RACE reads with MiXCR, giving one entry per CDR3 protein. The sample has around 1,800,000 distinct CDR3 sequences; more than 35% are singletons. Input material: blood. Receptors originate from a human donor in good health.

The gene calls are TRBV28 and TRBJ2-3; 7 nucleotides match TRBD2. CDR1 and CDR2 (germline): MDHEN, SYDVKM. The CDR3 extends over 16 amino acids. Trimming took 6 bases from V and 0 from J; bases not matched to a gene: 9. CDR3 nucleotide sequence: TGTGCCAGCAGGCGGTACGGGGGGTCCAGCACAGATACGCAGTATTTT. It yields the protein CASRRYGGSSTDTQYF.

This clonotype showed up many times. This sequence joins TRBV29-1 and TRBJ2-5; tentative D call: TRBD2 (5 bases). The V end was cut by 7 bases, the J end by 6 bases, with 24 bases between. The length of the CDR3 is 15 residues. The V gene's germline CDR1 is SQVTM and CDR2 ANQGSEA. The CDR3 protein is CSAGGPVASLQTQYF. CDR3 in DNA: TGCAGCGCCGGTGGACCCGTGGCTAGCCTACAGACCCAGTACTTC.